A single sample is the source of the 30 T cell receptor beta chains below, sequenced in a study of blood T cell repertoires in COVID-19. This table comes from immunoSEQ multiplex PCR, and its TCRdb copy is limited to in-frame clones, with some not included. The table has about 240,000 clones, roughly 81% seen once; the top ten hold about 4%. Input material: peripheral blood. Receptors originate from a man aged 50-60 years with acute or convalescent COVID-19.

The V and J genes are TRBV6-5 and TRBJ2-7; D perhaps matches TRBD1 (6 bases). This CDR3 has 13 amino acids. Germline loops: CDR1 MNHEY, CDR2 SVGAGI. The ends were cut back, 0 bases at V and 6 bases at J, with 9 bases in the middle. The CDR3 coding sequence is TGTGCCAGCAGTTACTCGGGGGCCTCCGAGCAGTACTTC. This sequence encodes CASSYSGASEQYF.

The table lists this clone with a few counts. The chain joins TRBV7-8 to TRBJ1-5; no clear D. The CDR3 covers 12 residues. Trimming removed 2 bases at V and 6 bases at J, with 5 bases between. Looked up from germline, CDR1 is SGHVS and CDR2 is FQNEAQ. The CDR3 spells CASSLLSQPQHF. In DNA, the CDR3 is TGTGCCAGCAGCTTATTATCTCAGCCCCAGCATTTT. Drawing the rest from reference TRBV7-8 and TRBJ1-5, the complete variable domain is GAGVSQSPRYKVAKRGQDVALRCDPISGHVSLFWYQQALGQGPEFLTYFQNEAQLDKSGLPSDRFFAERPEGSVSTLKIQRTQQEDSAVYLCASSLLSQPQHFGDGTRLSIL.

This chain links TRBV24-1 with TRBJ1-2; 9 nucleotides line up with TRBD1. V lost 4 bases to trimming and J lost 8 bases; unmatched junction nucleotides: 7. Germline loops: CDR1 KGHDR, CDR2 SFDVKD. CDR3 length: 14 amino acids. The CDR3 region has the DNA TGTGCCACCAGTGAGACCGGGACAGGGAGCGGCTACACCTTC. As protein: CATSETGTGSGYTF.

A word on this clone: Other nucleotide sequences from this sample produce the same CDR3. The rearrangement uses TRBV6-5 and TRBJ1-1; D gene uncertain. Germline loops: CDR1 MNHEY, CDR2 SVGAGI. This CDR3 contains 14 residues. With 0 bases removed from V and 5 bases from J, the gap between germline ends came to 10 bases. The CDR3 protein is CASSYSIRGTEAFF. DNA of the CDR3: TGTGCCAGCAGTTACTCTATCCGAGGGACTGAAGCTTTCTTT.

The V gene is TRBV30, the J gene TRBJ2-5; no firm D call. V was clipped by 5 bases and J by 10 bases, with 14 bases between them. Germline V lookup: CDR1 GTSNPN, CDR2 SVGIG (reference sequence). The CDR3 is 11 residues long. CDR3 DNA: TGTGCCTGGGGAGATCGAACGGGCCAGTACTTC. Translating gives CAWGDRTGQYF.

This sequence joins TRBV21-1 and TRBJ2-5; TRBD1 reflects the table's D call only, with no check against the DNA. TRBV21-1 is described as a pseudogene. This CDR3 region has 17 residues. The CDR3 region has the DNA TGTGCCAGCAGCAAAGAAGAGGACAGGGGGGGCCAAGAGACCCAGTACTTC. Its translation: CASSKEEDRGGQETQYF.

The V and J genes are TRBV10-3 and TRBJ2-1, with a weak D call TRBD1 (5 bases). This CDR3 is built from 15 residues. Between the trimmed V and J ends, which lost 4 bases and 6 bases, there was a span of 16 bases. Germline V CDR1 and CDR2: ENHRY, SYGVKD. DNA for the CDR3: TGTGCCATCAGTGGGGGCGCTCTAGACGCCAATGAGCAGTTCTTC. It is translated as CAISGGALDANEQFF.

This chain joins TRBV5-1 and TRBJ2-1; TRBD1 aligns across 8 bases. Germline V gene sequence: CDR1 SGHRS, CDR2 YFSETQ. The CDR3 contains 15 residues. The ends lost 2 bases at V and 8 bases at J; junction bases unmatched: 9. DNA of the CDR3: TGCGCCAGCAGCTTAACTTGGACAGGGAGCGATGAGCAGTTCTTC. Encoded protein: CASSLTWTGSDEQFF.

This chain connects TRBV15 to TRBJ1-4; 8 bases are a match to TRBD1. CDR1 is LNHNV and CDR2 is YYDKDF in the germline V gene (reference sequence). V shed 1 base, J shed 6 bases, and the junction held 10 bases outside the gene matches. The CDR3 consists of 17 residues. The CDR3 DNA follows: TGTGCCACCAGCAGAGTAGTTGGACAGGGAAAAGATGAAAAACTGTTTTTT. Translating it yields CATSRVVGQGKDEKLFF.

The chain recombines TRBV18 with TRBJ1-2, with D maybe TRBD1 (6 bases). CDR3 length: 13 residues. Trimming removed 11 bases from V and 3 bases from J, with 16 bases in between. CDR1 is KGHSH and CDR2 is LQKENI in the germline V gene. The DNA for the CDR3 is TGTGCCCGAAGGGGGGGATTCGACTATGGCTACACCTTC. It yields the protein CARRGGFDYGYTF. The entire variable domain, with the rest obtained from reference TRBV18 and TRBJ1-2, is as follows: NAGVMQNPRHLVRRRGQEARLRCSPMKGHSHVYWYRQLPEEGLKFMVYLQKENIIDESGMPKERFSAEFPKEGPSILRIQQVVRGDSAAYFCARRGGFDYGYTFGSGTRLTVV.

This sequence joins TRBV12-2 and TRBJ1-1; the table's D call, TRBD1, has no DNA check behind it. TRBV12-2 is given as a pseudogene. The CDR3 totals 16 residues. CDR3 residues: CASRLDSGGWGTEAFF. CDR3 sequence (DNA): TGTGCAAGTCGCTTAGACTCAGGGGGCTGGGGCACTGAAGCTTTCTTT.

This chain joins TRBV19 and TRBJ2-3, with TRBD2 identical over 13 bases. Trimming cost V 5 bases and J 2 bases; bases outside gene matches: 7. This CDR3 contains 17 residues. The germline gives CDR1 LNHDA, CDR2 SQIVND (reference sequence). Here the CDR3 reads CASSRWGLAGNTDTQYF. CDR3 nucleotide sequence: TGTGCCAGTAGTCGCTGGGGACTAGCGGGGAACACAGATACGCAGTATTTT.

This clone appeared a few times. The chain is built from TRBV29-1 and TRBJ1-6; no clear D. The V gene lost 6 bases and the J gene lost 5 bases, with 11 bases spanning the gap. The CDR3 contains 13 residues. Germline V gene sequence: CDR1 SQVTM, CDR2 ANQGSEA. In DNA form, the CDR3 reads TGCAGCGTCCAGGAGGCGGATAATTCACCCCTCCACTTT. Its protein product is CSVQEADNSPLHF.

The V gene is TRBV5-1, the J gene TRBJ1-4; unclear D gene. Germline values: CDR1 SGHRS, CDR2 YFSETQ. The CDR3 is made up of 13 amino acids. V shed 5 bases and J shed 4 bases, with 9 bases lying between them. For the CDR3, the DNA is TGCGCCAGCAGATACGCGATTAATGAAAAACTGTTTTTT. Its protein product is CASRYAINEKLFF.

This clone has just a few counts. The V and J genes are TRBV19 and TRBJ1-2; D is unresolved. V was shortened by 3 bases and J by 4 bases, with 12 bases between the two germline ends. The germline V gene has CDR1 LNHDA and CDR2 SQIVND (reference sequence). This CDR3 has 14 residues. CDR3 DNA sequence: TGTGCCAGTAGTATTAAACTGGGAGCCTATGGCTACACCTTC. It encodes CASSIKLGAYGYTF.

CDR3 residues: CASERGNANTEAFF. CDR3 sequence (DNA): TGTGCCAGCGAAAGAGGAAATGCGAACACTGAAGCTTTCTTT. This rearrangement joins TRBV6-5 to TRBJ1-1; no clear D gene. Germline values: CDR1 MNHEY, CDR2 SVGAGI. V was pared by 8 bases and J by 1 base, with 14 bases between. The CDR3 is made up of 14 amino acids.

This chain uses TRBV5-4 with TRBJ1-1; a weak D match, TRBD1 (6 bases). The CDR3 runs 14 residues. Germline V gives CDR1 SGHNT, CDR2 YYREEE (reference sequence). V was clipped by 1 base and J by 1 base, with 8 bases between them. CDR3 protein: CASSLTGPNTEAFF. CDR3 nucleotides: TGTGCCAGCAGCTTGACAGGGCCGAACACTGAAGCTTTCTTT.

CDR3 protein: CASGSDRGHEKLFF. CDR3 sequence (DNA): TGTGCTAGTGGTTCGGACAGGGGTCATGAAAAACTGTTTTTT. This chain joins TRBV12-5 and TRBJ1-4, with TRBD1 identical over 9 bases. CDR1 is LGHNT and CDR2 is FRNRAP in the germline V gene. The CDR3 is made up of 14 amino acids. Trimming took 4 bases from V and 6 from J; bases not matched to a gene: 3. The whole variable domain, remainder taken from reference TRBV12-5 and TRBJ1-4, is DARVTQTPRHKVTEMGQEVTMRCQPILGHNTVFWYRQTMMQGLELLAYFRNRAPLDDSGMPKDRFSAEMPDATLATLKIQPSEPRDSAVYFCASGSDRGHEKLFFGSGTQLSVL.

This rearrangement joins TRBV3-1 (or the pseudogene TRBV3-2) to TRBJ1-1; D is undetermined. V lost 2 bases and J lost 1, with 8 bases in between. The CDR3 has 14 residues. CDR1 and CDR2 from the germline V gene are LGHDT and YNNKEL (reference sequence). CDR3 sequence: CASSQKYSNTEAFF. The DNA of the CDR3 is TGTGCCAGCAGCCAAAAATATTCGAACACTGAAGCTTTCTTT.

The CDR3 reads CASSQDRGGVSPLHF. The DNA of the CDR3 is TGTGCCAGCAGCCAAGATCGGGGGGGAGTATCACCCCTCCACTTT. The chain recombines TRBV3-1 (or the pseudogene TRBV3-2) with TRBJ1-6; D might be TRBD1 (5 bases). The CDR3 runs to 15 residues. CDR1 is LGHDT and CDR2 is YNNKEL in the germline V gene (reference sequence). Between the trimmed V and J ends, which lost 0 bases and 10 bases, there was a span of 13 bases.

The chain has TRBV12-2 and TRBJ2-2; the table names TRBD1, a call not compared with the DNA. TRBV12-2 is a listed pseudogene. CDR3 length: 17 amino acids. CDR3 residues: CASRLAIWDRDTGELFF. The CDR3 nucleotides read TGTGCAAGTCGCTTAGCGATTTGGGACAGGGACACCGGGGAGCTGTTTTTT.

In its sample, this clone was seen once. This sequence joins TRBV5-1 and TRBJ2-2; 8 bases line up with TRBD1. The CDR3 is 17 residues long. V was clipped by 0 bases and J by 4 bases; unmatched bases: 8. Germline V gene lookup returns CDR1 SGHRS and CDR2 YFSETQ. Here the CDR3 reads CASSLGAGGAGTGELFF. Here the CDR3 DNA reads TGCGCCAGCAGCTTGGGCGCAGGGGGCGCGGGCACCGGGGAGCTGTTTTTT.

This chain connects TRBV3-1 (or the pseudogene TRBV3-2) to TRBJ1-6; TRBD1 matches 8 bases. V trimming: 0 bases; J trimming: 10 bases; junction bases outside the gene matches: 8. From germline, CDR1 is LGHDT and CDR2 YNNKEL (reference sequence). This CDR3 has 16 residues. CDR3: CASSQEPRDRNSPLHF. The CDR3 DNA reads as TGTGCCAGCAGCCAAGAACCCCGGGACAGGAACTCACCCCTCCACTTT.

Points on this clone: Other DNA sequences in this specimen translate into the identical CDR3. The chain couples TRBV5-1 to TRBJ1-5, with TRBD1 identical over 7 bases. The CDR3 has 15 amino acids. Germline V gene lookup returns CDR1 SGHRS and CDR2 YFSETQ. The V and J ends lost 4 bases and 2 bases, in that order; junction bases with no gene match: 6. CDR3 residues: CASSLTGVGNQPQHF. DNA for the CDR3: TGCGCCAGCAGCCTAACAGGGGTTGGCAATCAGCCCCAGCATTTT.

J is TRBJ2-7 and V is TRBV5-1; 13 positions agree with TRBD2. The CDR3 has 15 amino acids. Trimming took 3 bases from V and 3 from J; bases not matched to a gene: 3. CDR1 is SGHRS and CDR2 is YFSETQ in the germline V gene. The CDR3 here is CASSSRTSGSYEQYF. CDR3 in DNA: TGCGCCAGCAGCTCGCGGACTAGCGGGAGCTACGAGCAGTACTTC.

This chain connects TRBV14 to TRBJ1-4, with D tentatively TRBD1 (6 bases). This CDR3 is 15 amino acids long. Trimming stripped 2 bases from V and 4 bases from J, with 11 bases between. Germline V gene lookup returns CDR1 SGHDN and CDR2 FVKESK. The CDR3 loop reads CASSQRDTFNEKLFF. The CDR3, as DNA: TGTGCCAGCAGCCAACGGGACACCTTTAATGAAAAACTGTTTTTT.

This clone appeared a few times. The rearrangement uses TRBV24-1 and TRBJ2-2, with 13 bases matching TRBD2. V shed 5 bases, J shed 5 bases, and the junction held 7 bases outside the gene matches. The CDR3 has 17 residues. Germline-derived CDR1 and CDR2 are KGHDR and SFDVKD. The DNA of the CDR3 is TGTGCCACCAGTGGTGGACTAGCGGGAGTAAGTACCGGGGAGCTGTTTTTT. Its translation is CATSGGLAGVSTGELFF.

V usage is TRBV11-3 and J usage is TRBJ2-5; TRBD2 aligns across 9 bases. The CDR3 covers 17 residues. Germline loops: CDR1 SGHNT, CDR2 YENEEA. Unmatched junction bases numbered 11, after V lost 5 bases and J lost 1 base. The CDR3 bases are TGTGCCAGCAGCCGTTGGGGGGAGCGGGAGGTCCAAGAGACCCAGTACTTC. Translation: CASSRWGEREVQETQYF.

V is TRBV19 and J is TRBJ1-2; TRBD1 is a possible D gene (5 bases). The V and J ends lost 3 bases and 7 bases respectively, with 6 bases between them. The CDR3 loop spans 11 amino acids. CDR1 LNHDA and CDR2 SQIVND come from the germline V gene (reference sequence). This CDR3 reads CASSIRAGYTF. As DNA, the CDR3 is TGTGCCAGTAGTATCAGGGCTGGCTACACCTTC.

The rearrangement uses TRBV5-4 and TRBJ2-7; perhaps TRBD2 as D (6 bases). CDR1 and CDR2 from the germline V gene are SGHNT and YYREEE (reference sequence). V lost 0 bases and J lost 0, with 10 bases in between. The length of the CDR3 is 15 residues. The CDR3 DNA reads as TGTGCCAGCAGCTTGGGGCGGGATAGCTCCTACGAGCAGTACTTC. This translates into CASSLGRDSSYEQYF.